This T cell receptor beta chain was identified in a study of blood T cells in healthy people across ages. CDR3 size: 14 residues. Germline V gene data show CDR1 as SGHDT and CDR2 as YYEEEE. V dropped 0 bases and J dropped 3 bases, with 7 bases sitting between them. A second about 7 to 12 cycle PCR used barcoded and J-beta primers. The study obtained at least 3 million CDR3-containing paired-end reads from every sample. TCRdb processed the 5' RACE reads anew with MiXCR; each CDR3 protein has one entry. The sample includes approximately 960,000 distinct CDR3 sequences, roughly 29% seen only once; the top ten take roughly 10%. This sample was shared with a second study, whose subject was T cells of mothers and their children.

V gene TRBV5-6 combines with J gene TRBJ2-1, with unresolved D. The sequenced sample was blood. This clonotype originated in a woman between 40 and 50 years old in good health. CDR3 nucleotides: TGTGCCAGCAGCTTGGTTGGAGTCTACAATGAGCAGTTCTTC. Protein product: CASSLVGVYNEQFF.